A selection of T cell receptor beta chains follows, all from one sample in a study of T cells after yellow fever vaccination. TCRdb passed the 5' RACE reads through MiXCR, listing each CDR3 protein once. The repertoire includes some 400,000 distinct CDR3 sequences, approximately 6% of them detected once, and approximately 16% sits in the top ten. The sample here was PBMCs, taken 5 days after the yellow fever booster vaccination. These receptors all come from a man aged 30 to 39 who received the YFV17D yellow fever vaccine. CDR3s include the opening cysteine and the closing phenylalanine or tryptophan. A D gene is named only where the DNA matches it firmly. Not all rows give a size; the values are once, few, many and, for expanded clones, a class.

clone_size,j_call,d_call,v_call,cdr3_nt,cdr3_aa
many,TRBJ2-1,.,TRBV20-1,TGCAGTGCGCAAGGTTGGACGTTCAATGAGCAGTTCTTC,CSAQGWTFNEQFF
.,TRBJ2-7,TRBD2,TRBV6-1,TGTGCCAGCAGTAAACCCGGACTAGCGGGAGTTGGATACGAGCAGTACTTC,CASSKPGLAGVGYEQYF
.,TRBJ2-3,.,TRBV5-1,TGCGCCAGCAGCAACGCGAAGGGAGATACGCAGTATTTT,CASSNAKGDTQYF
.,TRBJ2-1,.,TRBV3-1,TGTGCCAGCAGCTCTTATAGCGATGAGCAGTTCTTC,CASSSYSDEQFF
few,TRBJ1-1,TRBD1,TRBV7-9,TGTGCCAGCAGCTTTGGGGACAGGGGTGACACTGAAGCTTTCTTT,CASSFGDRGDTEAFF
.,TRBJ2-7,.,TRBV28,TGTGCCAGCTCTTTGGGGGTCTATACAGGGAGGGACTACGAGCAGTACTTC,CASSLGVYTGRDYEQYF
many,TRBJ2-3,.,TRBV28,TGTGCCAGCGTGAGTGCTAGCGCGAACACAGATACGCAGTATTTT,CASVSASANTDTQYF
few,TRBJ2-1,.,TRBV28,TGTGCCAGCAGTTTATTGGGGGCCAACAATGAGCAGTTCTTC,CASSLLGANNEQFF
.,TRBJ2-3,.,TRBV4-2,TGTGCCAGCAGCCAAGAGGTCAGCCCCCCGGGCACAGATACGCAGTATTTT,CASSQEVSPPGTDTQYF
few,TRBJ2-3,TRBD1,TRBV29-1,TGCAGCGTTCAAATCGGGACAGGCACAGATACGCAGTATTTT,CSVQIGTGTDTQYF
many,TRBJ2-5,TRBD1,TRBV24-1,TGTGCCACCAGCACAGGGGGCCGGGAGACCCAGTACTTC,CATSTGGRETQYF
many,TRBJ2-3,.,TRBV12-3/TRBV12-4,TGTGCCAGCAGTTTATGGGGTACGCAGTATTTT,CASSLWGTQYF
many,TRBJ2-5,TRBD1,TRBV7-9,TGTGCCAGCAGCTTGACAGGGGAAAGGCTAGGAGAGACCCAGTACTTC,CASSLTGERLGETQYF
.,TRBJ1-5,TRBD1,TRBV20-1,TGCAGTGCTGGACAGGGGGTCTCGAGCAATCAGCCCCAGCATTTT,CSAGQGVSSNQPQHF
once,TRBJ2-6,TRBD2,TRBV24-1,TGTGCCACCAGTGGTCCCACCCCCCCAAAGCGGGAGGGGGCCTCTGGGGCCAACGTCCTGACTTTC,CATSGPTPPKREGASGANVLTF
.,TRBJ1-5,.,TRBV19,TGTGCCAGCCACAGGGTGGCCGGCAGCAATCAGCCCCAGCATTTT,CASHRVAGSNQPQHF
.,TRBJ1-2,.,TRBV20-1,TGCAGTGCTAGATCCACAGGGACGAGTAACTATGGCTACACCTTC,CSARSTGTSNYGYTF
many,TRBJ2-3,.,TRBV28,TGTGCCAGCAGTTCGGGGGACGATACGCAGTATTTT,CASSSGDDTQYF
.,TRBJ2-2,.,TRBV5-1,TGCGCCAGCAGCTTGCTTTTTGGGTATTCGAACACCGGGGAGCTGTTTTTT,CASSLLFGYSNTGELFF
.,TRBJ2-3,TRBD2,TRBV12-3/TRBV12-4,TGTGCCGCCAGCGGGACTGCCACAGATACGCAGTATTTT,CAASGTATDTQYF
many,TRBJ2-7,.,TRBV20-1,TGCAGTGCCCTGGGGTATCCTCGGGGCTTAGTCGAGCAGTACTTC,CSALGYPRGLVEQYF
many,TRBJ2-7,.,TRBV29-1,TGCAGCGTTGAGGACAGTACCTACGAGCAGTACTTC,CSVEDSTYEQYF
.,TRBJ2-7,.,TRBV7-2,TGTGCCAGCAGCCCCCGGGAACTCCTCGCCTACGAGCAGTACTTC,CASSPRELLAYEQYF
many,TRBJ2-7,.,TRBV7-8,TGTGCCAGCAGCTTTAGACGACTGGGATCGTACGAGCAGTACTTC,CASSFRRLGSYEQYF
.,TRBJ2-2,TRBD2,TRBV19,TGTGCCAGTACCAAAACTAGCGGAAACACCAGGGAGCTGTTTTTT,CASTKTSGNTRELFF
.,TRBJ1-5,.,TRBV19,TGTGCCAGTAACTTAGTGGGCCTGGGGCCCCAGCATTTT,CASNLVGLGPQHF
many,TRBJ2-1,.,TRBV29-1,TGCAGCGTTGAACTTACGAAATGGGCCTACAATGAGCAGTTCTTC,CSVELTKWAYNEQFF
.,TRBJ2-1,TRBD2,TRBV20-1,TGCAGTGCTAGAGACCCGGCGGGGGTTTACAATGAGCAGTTCTTC,CSARDPAGVYNEQFF
many,TRBJ2-1,TRBD2,TRBV10-2,TGCGCCAGCAGTGAGTGGGAGACTAGCGGGATCAATGAGCAGTTCTTC,CASSEWETSGINEQFF
few,TRBJ1-4,.,TRBV29-1,TGCAGCGTTCAATTACGAAATGAAAAACTGTTTTTT,CSVQLRNEKLFF
.,TRBJ2-1,TRBD2,TRBV12-3/TRBV12-4,TGTGCCAGCAGACCTCCGGGACTAGACCTGTTCTTC,CASRPPGLDLFF
few,TRBJ1-1,.,TRBV6-5,TGTGCCAGCAGTCGTAGAACTGAAGCTTTCTTT,CASSRRTEAFF
few,TRBJ1-3,.,TRBV20-1,TGCAGTGCTAGTTTGAGGGCGGGAAACACCATATATTTT,CSASLRAGNTIYF
.,TRBJ2-1,TRBD2,TRBV12-3/TRBV12-4,TGTGCCAGCAGTTTGCGGGAGGGCATCTATGAGCAGTTCTTC,CASSLREGIYEQFF